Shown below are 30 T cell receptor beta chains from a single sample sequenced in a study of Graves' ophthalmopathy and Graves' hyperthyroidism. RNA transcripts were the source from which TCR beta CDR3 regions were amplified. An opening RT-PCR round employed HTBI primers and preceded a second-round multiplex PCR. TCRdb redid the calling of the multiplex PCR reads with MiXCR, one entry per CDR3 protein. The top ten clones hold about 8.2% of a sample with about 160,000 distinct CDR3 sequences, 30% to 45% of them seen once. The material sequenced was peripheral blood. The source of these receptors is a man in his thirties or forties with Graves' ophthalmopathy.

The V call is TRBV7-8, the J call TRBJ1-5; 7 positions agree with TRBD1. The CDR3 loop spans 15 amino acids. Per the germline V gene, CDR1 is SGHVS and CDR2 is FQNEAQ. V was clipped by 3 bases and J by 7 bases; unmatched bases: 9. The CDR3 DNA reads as TGTGCCAGCAGCTTGGGGGTACAGGGGACGCAGCCCCAGCATTTT. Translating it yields CASSLGVQGTQPQHF.

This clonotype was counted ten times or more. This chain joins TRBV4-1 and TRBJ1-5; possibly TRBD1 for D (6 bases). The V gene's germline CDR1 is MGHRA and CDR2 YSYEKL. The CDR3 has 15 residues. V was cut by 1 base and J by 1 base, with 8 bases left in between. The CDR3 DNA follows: TGCGCCAGCAGCCAAGCTGACAGGAGCAATCAGCCCCAGCATTTT. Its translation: CASSQADRSNQPQHF.

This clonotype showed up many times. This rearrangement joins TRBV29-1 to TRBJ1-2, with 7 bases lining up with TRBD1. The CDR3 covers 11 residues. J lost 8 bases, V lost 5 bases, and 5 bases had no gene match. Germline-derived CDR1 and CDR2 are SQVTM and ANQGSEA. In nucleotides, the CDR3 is TGCAGCGTTTGGGACAGCGGGGGCTACACCTTC. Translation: CSVWDSGGYTF.

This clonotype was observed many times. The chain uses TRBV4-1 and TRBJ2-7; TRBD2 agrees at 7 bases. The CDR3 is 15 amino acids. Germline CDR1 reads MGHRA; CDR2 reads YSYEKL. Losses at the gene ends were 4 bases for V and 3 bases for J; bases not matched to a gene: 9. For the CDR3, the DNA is TGCGCCAGCAGCCCTGGACTAGGCGCCTACTACGAGCAGTACTTC. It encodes CASSPGLGAYYEQYF.

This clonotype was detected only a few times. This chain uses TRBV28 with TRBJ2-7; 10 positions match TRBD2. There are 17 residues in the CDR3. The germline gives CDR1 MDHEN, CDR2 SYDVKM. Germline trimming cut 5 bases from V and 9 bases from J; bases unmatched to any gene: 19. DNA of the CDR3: TGTGCCAGCAGTGCGGGCCCCTATAGCGGGAGGTTAGTACGGCAGTACTTC. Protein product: CASSAGPYSGRLVRQYF.

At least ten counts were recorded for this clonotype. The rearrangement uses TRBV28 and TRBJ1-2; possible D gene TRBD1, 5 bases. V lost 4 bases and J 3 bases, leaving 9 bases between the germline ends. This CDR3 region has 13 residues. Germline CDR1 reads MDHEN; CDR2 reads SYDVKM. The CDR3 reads CASSSGAHYGYTF. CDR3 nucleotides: TGTGCCAGCAGTTCCGGGGCGCACTATGGCTACACCTTC.

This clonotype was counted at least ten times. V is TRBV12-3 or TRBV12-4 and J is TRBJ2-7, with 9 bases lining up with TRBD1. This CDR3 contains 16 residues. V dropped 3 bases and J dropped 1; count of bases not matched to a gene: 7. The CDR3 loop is CASSLGPGQGSYEQYF. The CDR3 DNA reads TGTGCCAGCAGTTTGGGCCCGGGACAGGGTTCCTACGAGCAGTACTTC.

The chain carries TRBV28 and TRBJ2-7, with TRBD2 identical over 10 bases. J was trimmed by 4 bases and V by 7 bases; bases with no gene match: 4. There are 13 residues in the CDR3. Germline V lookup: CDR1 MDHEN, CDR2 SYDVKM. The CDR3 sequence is CASKREGLYEQYF. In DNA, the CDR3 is TGTGCCAGCAAGCGGGAGGGCCTGTACGAGCAGTACTTC.

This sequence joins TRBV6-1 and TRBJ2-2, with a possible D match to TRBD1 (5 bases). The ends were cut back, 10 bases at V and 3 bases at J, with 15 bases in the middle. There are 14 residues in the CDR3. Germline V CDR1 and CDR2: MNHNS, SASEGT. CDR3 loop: CATLGSGYTGELFF. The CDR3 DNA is TGTGCCACCCTAGGGTCAGGGTACACCGGGGAGCTGTTTTTT.

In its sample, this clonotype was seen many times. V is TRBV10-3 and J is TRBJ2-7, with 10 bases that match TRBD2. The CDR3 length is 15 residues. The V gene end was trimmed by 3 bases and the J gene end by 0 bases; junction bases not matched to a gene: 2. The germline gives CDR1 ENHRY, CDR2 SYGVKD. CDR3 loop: CAISESSGSSYEQYF. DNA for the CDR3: TGTGCCATCAGTGAATCTAGCGGGAGCTCCTACGAGCAGTACTTC.

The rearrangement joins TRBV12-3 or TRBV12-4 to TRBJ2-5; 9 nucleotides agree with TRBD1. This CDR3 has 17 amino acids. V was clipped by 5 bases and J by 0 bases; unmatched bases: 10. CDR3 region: CASSEGTGWGNQETQYF. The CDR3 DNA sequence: TGTGCCAGCAGTGAAGGGACAGGGTGGGGGAACCAAGAGACCCAGTACTTC.

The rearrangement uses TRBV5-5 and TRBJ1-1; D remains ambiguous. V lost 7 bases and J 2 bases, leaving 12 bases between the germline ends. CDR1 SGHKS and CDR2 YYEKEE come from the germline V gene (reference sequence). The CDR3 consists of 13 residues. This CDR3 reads CASHGPGNTEAFF. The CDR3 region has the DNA TGTGCCAGCCATGGGCCTGGTAACACTGAAGCTTTCTTT. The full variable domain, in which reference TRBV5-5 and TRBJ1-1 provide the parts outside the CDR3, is DAGVTQSPTHLIKTRGQQVTLRCSPISGHKSVSWYQQVLGQGPQFIFQYYEKEERGRGNFPDRFSARQFPNYSSELNVNALLLGDSALYLCASHGPGNTEAFFGQGTRLTVV.

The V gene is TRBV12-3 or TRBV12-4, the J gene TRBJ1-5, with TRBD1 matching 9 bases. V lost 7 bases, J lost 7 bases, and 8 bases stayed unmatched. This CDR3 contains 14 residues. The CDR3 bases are TGTGCCAGCAACAACAGGGGGCTAGGGCAGCCCCAGCATTTT. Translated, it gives CASNNRGLGQPQHF.

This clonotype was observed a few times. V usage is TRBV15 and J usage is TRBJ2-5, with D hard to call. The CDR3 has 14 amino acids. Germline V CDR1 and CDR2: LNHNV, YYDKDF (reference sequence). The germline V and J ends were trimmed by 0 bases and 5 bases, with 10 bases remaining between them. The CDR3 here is CATSREGWHETQYF. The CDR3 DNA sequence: TGTGCCACCAGCAGAGAAGGGTGGCACGAGACCCAGTACTTC.

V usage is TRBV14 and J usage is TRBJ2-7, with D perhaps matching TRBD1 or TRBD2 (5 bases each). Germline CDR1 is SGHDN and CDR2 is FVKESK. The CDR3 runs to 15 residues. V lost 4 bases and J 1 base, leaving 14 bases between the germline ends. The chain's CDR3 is CASSRQMGVSYEQYF. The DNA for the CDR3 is TGTGCCAGCAGCCGACAGATGGGGGTTTCCTACGAGCAGTACTTC.

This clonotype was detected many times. CDR3 nucleotide sequence: TGTGCCTGGACTCGGACAGGGGGAACTGAAGCTTTCTTT. It translates to CAWTRTGGTEAFF. The genes are TRBV30 and TRBJ1-1, with TRBD1 matching 10 bases. Germline V CDR1 and CDR2: GTSNPN, SVGIG (reference sequence). After removal of 4 bases from V and 5 bases from J, the junction contained 4 bases not matched to a gene. This CDR3 spans 13 amino acids.

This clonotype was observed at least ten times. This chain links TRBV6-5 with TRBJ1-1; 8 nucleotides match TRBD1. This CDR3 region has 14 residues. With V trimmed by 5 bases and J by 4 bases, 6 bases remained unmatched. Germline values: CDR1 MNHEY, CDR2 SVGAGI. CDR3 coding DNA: TGTGCCAGCAGTAGGACAGGGTTAGGCACTGAAGCTTTCTTT. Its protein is CASSRTGLGTEAFF.

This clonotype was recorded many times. CDR3 loop: CAWSEGAKGQPQHF. The CDR3 nucleotides are TGTGCCTGGAGTGAGGGGGCTAAGGGTCAGCCCCAGCATTTT. This sequence joins TRBV30 and TRBJ1-5; 7 bases agree with TRBD1. Germline CDR1 reads GTSNPN; CDR2 reads SVGIG (reference sequence). The CDR3 loop spans 14 amino acids. V gave up 1 base and J gave up 6 bases; unmatched junction bases: 6.

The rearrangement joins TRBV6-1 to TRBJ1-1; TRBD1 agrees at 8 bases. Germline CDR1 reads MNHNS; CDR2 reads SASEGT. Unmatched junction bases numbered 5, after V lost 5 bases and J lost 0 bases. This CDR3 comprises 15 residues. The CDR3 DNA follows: TGTGCCAGCAGTCTAAGGACAGGGTTGAACACTGAAGCTTTCTTT. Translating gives CASSLRTGLNTEAFF.

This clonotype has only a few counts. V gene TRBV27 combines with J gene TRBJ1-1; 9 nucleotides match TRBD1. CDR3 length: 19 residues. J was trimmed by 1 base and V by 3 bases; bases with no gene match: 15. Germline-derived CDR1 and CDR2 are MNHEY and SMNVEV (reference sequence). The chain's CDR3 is CASSFIRGQGSSGNTEAFF. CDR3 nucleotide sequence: TGTGCCAGCAGTTTTATAAGAGGACAGGGGTCAAGCGGGAACACTGAAGCTTTCTTT.

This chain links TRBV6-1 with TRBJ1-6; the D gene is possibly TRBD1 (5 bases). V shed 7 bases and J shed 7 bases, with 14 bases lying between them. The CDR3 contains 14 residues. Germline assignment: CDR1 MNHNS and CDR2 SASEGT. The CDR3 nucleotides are TGTGCCAGCAATCCCCAGGGTGCCAATTCACCCCTCCACTTT. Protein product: CASNPQGANSPLHF.

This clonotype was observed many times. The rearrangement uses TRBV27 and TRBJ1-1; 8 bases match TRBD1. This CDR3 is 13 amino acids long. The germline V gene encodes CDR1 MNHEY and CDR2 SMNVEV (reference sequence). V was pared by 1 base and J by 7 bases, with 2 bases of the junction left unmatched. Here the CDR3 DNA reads TGTGCCAGCAGTTTATGGGGACAGGATGAAGCTTTCTTT. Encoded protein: CASSLWGQDEAFF.

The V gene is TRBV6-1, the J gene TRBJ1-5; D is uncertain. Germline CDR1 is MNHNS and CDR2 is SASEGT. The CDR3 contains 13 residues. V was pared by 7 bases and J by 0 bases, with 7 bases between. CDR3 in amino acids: CASTRYSNQPQHF. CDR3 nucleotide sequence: TGTGCCAGCACCAGGTATAGCAATCAGCCCCAGCATTTT.

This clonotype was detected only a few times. The CDR3 DNA is TGTGCCAGCAGCTTATCATCAGCGGGGGACAGGGAGCAGTACTTC. This gives the protein CASSLSSAGDREQYF. The rearrangement links TRBV7-2 to TRBJ2-7; D possibly matches TRBD1 or TRBD2 (8 bases each). CDR1 and CDR2 from the germline V gene are SGHTA and FQGNSA. The CDR3 has 15 residues. Trimming removed 2 bases from V and 7 bases from J, with 18 bases in between.

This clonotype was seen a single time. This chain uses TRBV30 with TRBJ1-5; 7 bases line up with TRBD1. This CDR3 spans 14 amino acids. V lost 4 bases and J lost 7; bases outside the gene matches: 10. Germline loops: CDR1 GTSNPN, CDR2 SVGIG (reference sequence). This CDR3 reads CAWTDQGVRQPQHF. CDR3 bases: TGTGCCTGGACCGATCAGGGGGTGAGGCAGCCCCAGCATTTT.

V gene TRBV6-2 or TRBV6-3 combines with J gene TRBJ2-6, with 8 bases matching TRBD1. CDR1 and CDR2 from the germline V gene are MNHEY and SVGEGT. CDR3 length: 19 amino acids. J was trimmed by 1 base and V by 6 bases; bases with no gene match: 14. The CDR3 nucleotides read TGTGCCAGCAGCCTGGGGACAGGAATCTTAGCTTCTGGGGCCAACGTCCTGACTTTC. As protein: CASSLGTGILASGANVLTF.

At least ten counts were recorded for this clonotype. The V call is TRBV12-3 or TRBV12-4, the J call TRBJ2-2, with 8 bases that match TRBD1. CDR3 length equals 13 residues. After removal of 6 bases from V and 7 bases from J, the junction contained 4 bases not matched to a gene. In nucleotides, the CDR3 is TGTGCCAGCAGCGACAGGGGAGTCGGGGAGCTGTTTTTT. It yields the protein CASSDRGVGELFF.

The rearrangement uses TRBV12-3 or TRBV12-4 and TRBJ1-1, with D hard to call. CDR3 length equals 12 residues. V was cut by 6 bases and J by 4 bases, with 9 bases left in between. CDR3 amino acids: CASRGWSTEAFF. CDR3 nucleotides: TGTGCCAGCAGGGGGTGGAGCACTGAAGCTTTCTTT.

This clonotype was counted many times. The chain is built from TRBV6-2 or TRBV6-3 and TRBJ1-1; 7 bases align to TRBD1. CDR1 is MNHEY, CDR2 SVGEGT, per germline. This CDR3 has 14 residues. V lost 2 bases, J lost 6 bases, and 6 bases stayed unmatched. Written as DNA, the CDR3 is TGTGCCAGCAGTTACGCCGGCAGGGGGGCTGAAGCTTTCTTT. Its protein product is CASSYAGRGAEAFF.

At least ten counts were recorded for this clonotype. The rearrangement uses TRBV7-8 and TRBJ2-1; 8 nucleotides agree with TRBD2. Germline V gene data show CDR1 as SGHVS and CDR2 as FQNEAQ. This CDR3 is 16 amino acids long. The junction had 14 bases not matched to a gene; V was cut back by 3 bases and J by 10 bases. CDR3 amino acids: CASSLLSGIYLGEQFF. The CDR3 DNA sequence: TGTGCCAGCAGCTTGCTTAGCGGGATATACTTAGGCGAGCAGTTCTTC.